Sequencing of this T cell receptor (beta chain) was carried out in a study of glioma-infiltrating T cells after dendritic cell vaccination (dated by TCRdb to the mid-2010s). General notes on the study: Of the roughly 15 glioblastoma patients in the cohort, all drawn from Phase I and II dendritic cell vaccination trials, 9 were newly diagnosed and 6 had recurrent disease. Between the early 2000s and the early 2010s, patients were given autologous tumor lysate-pulsed dendritic cell vaccination. Three intradermal dendritic cell vaccine injections were administered to patients at biweekly intervals in the arm below the axilla. Deep sequencing of TCR beta CDR3 regions was used to quantify tumor-infiltrating lymphocyte content and compare tumor and blood repertoires in dendritic cell-vaccinated glioblastoma patients. The vaccine consisted of monocyte-derived dendritic cells cultured about 7 days with IL-4 and GM-CSF, then pulsed overnight with autologous tumor lysate. Survival after dendritic cell vaccination was correlated with TCR sequencing metrics, such as TIL content and the overlap between tumor and blood repertoires.

Using the immunoSEQ assay, TCRB CDR3 regions were amplified from around 2 micrograms of genomic DNA, or from all available DNA when less than that was on hand. For multiplex PCR, 60 forward primers for TCR V beta segments and 13 reverse primers for J beta segments were used. Synthetic control templates were spiked into each sample at limiting dilution to estimate reads per starting template. The Illumina HiSeq System generated 87 bp sequencing reads. The study's own analysis went as follows. PCR and sequencing errors were removed by a nearest neighbor algorithm that merged closely related sequences. TCR overlap was defined as the percentage of unique tumor TCR beta sequences that were also found in the peripheral blood of the same patient. TCRdb's version of the immuneACCESS table is confined to in-frame rearrangements and falls short of the full clone set. An unresolved V gene accounts for under half of the shortfall where checked; the remainder is of unknown origin. V and J calls and clone size are as listed in that table; D and trimming were resolved from the DNA. Present in this sample are 80,000 to 100,000 clones, about four fifths of which were seen just once. Roughly 5.7% of the sample belongs to the ten largest clones.

Selection of patients required sufficient residual fresh-frozen tumor tissue and over two years of available survival data. Molecular status otherwise varied across the glioblastoma patients, but none of them carried an isocitrate dehydrogenase mutation. PBMC were collected before vaccination, two weeks after the third vaccination, and at tumor progression if tumor progression occurred. Genomic DNA was extracted with the Qiagen DNeasy Blood extraction Kit. What the authors observed across the whole study: The cohort was small and heterogeneous, with few patients having full blood and tumor sets and even fewer initial-recurrent tumor pairs. TCR clonality showed no direct relationship with survival, which suggests that a diverse polyclonal response may be important. The response model built on TCR overlap across three groups was characterized as speculative, with prospective validation still needed. After dendritic cell vaccination, a higher estimated pretreatment TIL content predicted longer time to progression and longer overall survival.

The CDR1 and CDR2 encoded by the germline V gene (reference sequence) are LNHDA and SQIVND. Measured from the cysteine to the phenylalanine, the CDR3 is 16 residues long. Here the CDR3 DNA is all that survives: 48 bases in frame from base 1. The junction carries 21 bases between V and J, which are trimmed by 5 bases and 5 bases respectively. This clone has more than one count but fewer than ten. There is no known antigen for this receptor. One base away there is no much larger clone; base qualities are not given. This TCR came from a human donor with glioblastoma. The chain is assembled from TRBV19 and TRBJ1-2; TRBD1 is possibly the D segment (6 matching bases). Sequences were derived from blood, sampled before dendritic cell vaccination. The DNA reads as follows: TGTGCCAGTAGTTTACAGGGAATCGTTCCTACATATGGCTACACCTTC. It translates to CASSLQGIVPTYGYTF.